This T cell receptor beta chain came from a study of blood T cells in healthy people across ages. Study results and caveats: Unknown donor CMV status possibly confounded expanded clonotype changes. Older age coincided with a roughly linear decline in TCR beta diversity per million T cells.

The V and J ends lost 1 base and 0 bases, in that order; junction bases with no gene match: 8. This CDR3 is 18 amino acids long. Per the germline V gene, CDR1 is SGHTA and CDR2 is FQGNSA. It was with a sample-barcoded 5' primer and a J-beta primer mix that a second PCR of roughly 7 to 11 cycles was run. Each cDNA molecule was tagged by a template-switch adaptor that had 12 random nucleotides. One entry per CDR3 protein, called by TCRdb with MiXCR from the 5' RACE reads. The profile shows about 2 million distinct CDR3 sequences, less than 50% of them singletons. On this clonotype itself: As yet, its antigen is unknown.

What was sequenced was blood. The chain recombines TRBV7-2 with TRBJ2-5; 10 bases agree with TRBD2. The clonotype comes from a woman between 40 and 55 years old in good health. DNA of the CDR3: TGTGCCAGCAGCTTAGGTCTAGCGGGGGCAAGGTACCAAGAGACCCAGTACTTC. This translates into CASSLGLAGARYQETQYF. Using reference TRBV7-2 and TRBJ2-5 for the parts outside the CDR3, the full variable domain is GAGVSQSPSNKVTEKGKDVELRCDPISGHTALYWYRQSLGQGLEFLIYFQGNSAPDKSGLPSDRFSAERTGGSVSTLTIQRTQQEDSAVYLCASSLGLAGARYQETQYFGPGTRLLVL.